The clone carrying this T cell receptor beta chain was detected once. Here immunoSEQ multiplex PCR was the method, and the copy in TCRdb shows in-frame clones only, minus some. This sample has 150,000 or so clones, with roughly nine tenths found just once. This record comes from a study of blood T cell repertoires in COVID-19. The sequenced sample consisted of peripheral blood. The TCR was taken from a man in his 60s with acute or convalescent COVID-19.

CDR3 in amino acids: CAWDSDYSGSRYEQYF. The CDR3 DNA follows: TGTGCCTGGGATTCGGATTATAGCGGGAGTCGCTACGAGCAGTACTTC. The rearrangement joins TRBV30 to TRBJ2-7, with TRBD2 matching over 9 bases. Germline CDR1 is GTSNPN and CDR2 is SVGIG (reference sequence). V was pared by 5 bases and J by 3 bases, with 14 bases of the junction left unmatched. The CDR3 totals 16 residues.